The sequence of this T cell receptor (beta chain) was determined in a study of T cell responses to AZD1222 COVID-19 vaccine. Findings and caveats of the study: Only a handful of individuals given AZD1222 were seropositive at baseline.

Points on this clone: Its antigen is not known.

This table comes from immunoSEQ multiplex PCR, and its TCRdb copy is limited to in-frame clones, with some not included. Counted here are some 130,000 clones, around 84% occurring once; the ten biggest clones make up over 4%. Trimming shortened V by 1 base and J by 6 bases, and 12 bases separated the two germline ends. Germline CDR1 is SGHNT and CDR2 is YENEEA. The CDR3 covers 14 residues. The V gene is TRBV11-3, the J gene TRBJ1-1, with D uncertain. The clonotype comes from an adult in good health. Sequencing was performed on peripheral blood, taken on day 0 of AZD1222 vaccination. CDR3 bases: TGTGCCAGCAGCTTAGGCCACGGCGGCGCTGAAGCTTTCTTT. Translating it yields CASSLGHGGAEAFF.